The 31 T cell receptor beta chains below were found in one sample sequenced in a study of neoadjuvant nivolumab and ipilimumab in lung cancer. Here immunoSEQ multiplex PCR was the method, and the copy in TCRdb shows in-frame clones only, minus some. The sample holds 26,000 or so clones, about 85% seen once. This specimen was peripheral blood, taken before neoadjuvant nivolumab, alone or with ipilimumab. The receptor set was obtained from an adult with non-small cell lung cancer.

The genes are TRBV10-3 and TRBJ1-2, with 7 positions matching TRBD1. The trim removed 6 bases at V and 8 bases at J, leaving 12 bases unmatched. The CDR3 contains 14 residues. The germline CDR1 and CDR2 sequences are ENHRY and SYGVKD. CDR3 loop: CAISSGSGTEGYTF. CDR3 DNA sequence: TGTGCCATCAGCTCCGGATCCGGGACAGAAGGCTACACCTTC.

The chain uses TRBV4-3 and TRBJ1-4, with a possible D match to TRBD1 (6 bases). Germline-derived CDR1 and CDR2 are LGHNA and YSLEER. This CDR3 spans 17 amino acids. The germline V and J ends were trimmed by 1 base and 0 bases, with 12 bases remaining between them. The CDR3: CASSQATGSATNEKLFF. DNA for the CDR3: TGCGCCAGCAGCCAAGCGACAGGTTCTGCAACTAATGAAAAACTGTTTTTT.

About this clone itself: A read error may produce the germline difference seen at one junction end. The chain employs TRBV11-3 and TRBJ2-1; maybe TRBD1 (6 bases). The CDR3 runs to 14 residues. Per germline, CDR1 SGHNT and CDR2 YENEEA. CDR3 amino acids: CASSLDRINSEQFF. DNA of the CDR3: TGTGCCAGCAGCCTAGACAGGATCAACTCGGAGCAGTTCTTC.

The chain has TRBV7-2 and TRBJ1-1; 7 positions agree with TRBD1. From germline, CDR1 is SGHTA and CDR2 FQGNSA. CDR3 length: 15 amino acids. The V gene end was trimmed by 5 bases and the J gene end by 6 bases; junction bases not matched to a gene: 12. The CDR3 loop reads CASSGDRAVSSEAFF. CDR3 sequence (DNA): TGTGCCAGCAGCGGAGACAGGGCCGTGAGCTCTGAAGCTTTCTTT.

The V gene is TRBV7-2, the J gene TRBJ2-5, with D tentatively TRBD1 or TRBD2 (5 bases each). With 1 base removed from V and 0 bases from J, the gap between germline ends came to 9 bases. Germline V CDR1 and CDR2: SGHTA, FQGNSA. CDR3 length: 15 amino acids. CDR3 in amino acids: CASSLVRGNQETQYF. Written as DNA, the CDR3 is TGTGCCAGCAGCTTAGTGAGGGGAAACCAAGAGACCCAGTACTTC. The full variable domain, in which reference TRBV7-2 and TRBJ2-5 provide the parts outside the CDR3, is GAGVSQSPSNKVTEKGKDVELRCDPISGHTALYWYRQSLGQGLEFLIYFQGNSAPDKSGLPSDRFSAERTGGSVSTLTIQRTQQEDSAVYLCASSLVRGNQETQYFGPGTRLLVL.

The chain uses TRBV5-1 and TRBJ1-4; 7 bases map to TRBD1. The V and J ends lost 2 bases and 5 bases, in that order; junction bases with no gene match: 3. Germline V gives CDR1 SGHRS, CDR2 YFSETQ. This CDR3 spans 14 amino acids. This chain's CDR3 is CASSLGQDNEKLFF. CDR3 DNA: TGCGCCAGCAGCTTAGGACAGGACAATGAAAAACTGTTTTTT.

Comments on this clone: One junction end disagrees with the germline gene, perhaps due to a read error. The V gene is TRBV7-9, the J gene TRBJ1-1; no firm D call. Germline-derived CDR1 and CDR2 are SEHNR and FQNEAQ (reference sequence). The CDR3 runs 13 residues. CDR3 residues: CASSLAEVTEAFF. In DNA, the CDR3 is TGTGCCAGCAGCCTAGCCGAGGTCACTGAAGCTTTCTTT.

As concerns this clone: Within the sample, other DNA sequences also encode this same CDR3. The V gene is TRBV7-6, the J gene TRBJ2-7; D is possibly TRBD1 (5 bases). The CDR3 consists of 15 residues. The germline V gene encodes CDR1 SGHVS and CDR2 FNYEAQ. V lost 0 bases to trimming and J lost 1 base, with 10 bases between them. The CDR3 sequence: CASSLAVGQSYEQYF. In nucleotides, the CDR3 is TGTGCCAGCAGCTTAGCGGTGGGGCAATCCTACGAGCAGTACTTC.

The chain employs TRBV7-8 and TRBJ1-1; D gene ambiguous. This CDR3 comprises 14 residues. Germline V gene data show CDR1 as SGHVS and CDR2 as FQNEAQ. Trimming removed 5 bases at V and 7 bases at J, with 17 bases between. CDR3 amino acids: CASSPSPVAGEAFF. The CDR3 DNA reads as TGTGCCAGCAGCCCCAGCCCCGTCGCGGGTGAAGCTTTCTTT.

The sample holds one count of this clone. This sequence joins TRBV9 and TRBJ2-2, with unresolved D. From germline, CDR1 is SGDLS and CDR2 YYNGEE. The CDR3 contains 15 residues. Trimming cost V 6 bases and J 1 base, with 13 bases left between them. CDR3 in amino acids: CASTLRAGNTGELFF. CDR3 nucleotide sequence: TGTGCCAGCACCCTTAGGGCAGGGAACACCGGGGAGCTGTTTTTT.

As DNA, the CDR3 is TGTGCCAGCAGCTTTTTTGGGGCCAACGTCCTGACTTTC. Translated, it gives CASSFFGANVLTF. This chain uses TRBV11-1 with TRBJ2-6; D gene unclear. The CDR3 contains 13 residues. Trimming left V 3 bases short and J 3 bases short, with 3 bases between. Germline assignment: CDR1 SGHAT and CDR2 FQDESV (reference sequence). The full variable domain, completed using reference TRBV11-1 and TRBJ2-6, is EAEVAQSPRYKITEKSQAVAFWCDPISGHATLYWYRQILGQGPELLVQFQDESVVDDSQLPKDRFSAERLKGVDSTLKIQPAELGDSAMYLCASSFFGANVLTFGAGSRLTVL.

For this clone: Sequence at one end of the junction differs from germline and may be a read error. The rearrangement uses TRBV5-5 and TRBJ2-3, with D possibly TRBD2 on 6 matching bases. Germline assignment: CDR1 SGHKS and CDR2 YYEKEE (reference sequence). The CDR3 is 17 amino acids. The CDR3 loop reads CASSLDHEGFSGNTQYF. CDR3 bases: TGTGCCAGCAGCTTAGACCATGAAGGGTTTAGCGGAAATACTCAGTATTTT.

The V call is TRBV5-1, the J call TRBJ2-3; 8 nucleotides match TRBD2. Trimming removed 2 bases from V and 1 base from J; junction bases left unmatched: 3. CDR3 length: 15 amino acids. Per germline, CDR1 SGHRS and CDR2 YFSETQ. The CDR3 DNA sequence: TGCGCCAGCAGCTTTAGCGGGGACCGCACAGATACGCAGTATTTT. It translates to CASSFSGDRTDTQYF.

In its sample, this clone was seen a few times. The chain carries TRBV2 and TRBJ2-5; D is ambiguous. The CDR3 is 12 residues long. The germline V gene encodes CDR1 SNHLY and CDR2 FYNNEI. The V end lost 4 bases, the J end lost 11 bases, and 14 bases lay between the germline ends. CDR3 nucleotides: TGTGCCAGCAGTGGGCAGACTCGGACGCAGTACTTC. Translation gives CASSGQTRTQYF.

V and J are TRBV9 and TRBJ1-5; D is possibly TRBD1 (6 bases). Germline CDR1 is SGDLS and CDR2 is YYNGEE. There are 14 residues in the CDR3. Trimming left V 0 bases short and J 7 bases short, with 11 bases between. CDR3 sequence reads: CASSVAGAEQPQHF. CDR3 bases: TGTGCCAGCAGCGTAGCAGGGGCGGAGCAGCCCCAGCATTTT. Variable domain in full (rest from reference TRBV9 and TRBJ1-5): DSGVTQTPKHLITATGQRVTLRCSPRSGDLSVYWYQQSLDQGLQFLIQYYNGEERAKGNILERFSAQQFPDLHSELNLSSLELGDSALYFCASSVAGAEQPQHFGDGTRLSIL.

As DNA, the CDR3 is TGTGCCAGCAGCTTAGAATTTGGGGGTAGCGGGGCTCTTTCGTCCCAAGAGACCCAGTACTTC. Translated, it gives CASSLEFGGSGALSSQETQYF. The chain uses TRBV7-6 and TRBJ2-5; 8 nucleotides line up with TRBD2. Germline CDR1 and CDR2: SGHVS and FNYEAQ. J gave up 1 base and V 1 base, and 20 bases lay outside the gene matches. CDR3 length: 21 residues.

The chain is built from TRBV4-1 and TRBJ1-3, with no clear D. The germline V and J ends were trimmed by 0 bases and 4 bases, with 19 bases remaining between them. CDR1 MGHRA and CDR2 YSYEKL come from the germline V gene. The CDR3 has 18 amino acids. The CDR3 DNA sequence: TGCGCCAGCAGCCAAGATTTGGGCGGCGGGGTAAAGGGAAACACCATATATTTT. Translated, it gives CASSQDLGGGVKGNTIYF.

The V gene is TRBV28, the J gene TRBJ1-2; a weak D match, TRBD1 (5 bases). This CDR3 region has 14 residues. Trimming cost V 7 bases and J 1 base, with 13 bases left between them. Germline V CDR1 and CDR2: MDHEN, SYDVKM. The CDR3 nucleotides read TGTGCCAGCAAGGGGCAACAGGTTAACTATGGCTACACCTTC. Protein sequence: CASKGQQVNYGYTF.

V usage is TRBV6-5 and J usage is TRBJ1-2; D might be TRBD1 (5 bases). V was cut by 0 bases and J by 2 bases, with 13 bases left in between. The length of the CDR3 is 16 residues. The germline V gene has CDR1 MNHEY and CDR2 SVGAGI. The CDR3, as DNA: TGTGCCAGCAGTTACTCGGGGGGGGGTTTGAACTATGGCTACACCTTC. It translates to CASSYSGGGLNYGYTF.

The chain has TRBV4-1 and TRBJ1-1, with D tentatively TRBD1 (5 bases). The length of the CDR3 is 14 residues. Germline V gene data show CDR1 as MGHRA and CDR2 as YSYEKL. V lost 5 bases, J lost 2 bases, and 12 bases lay in between. CDR3 sequence (DNA): TGCGCCAGCAGCTCCCCGACAGCTAACACTGAAGCTTTCTTT. Translating it yields CASSSPTANTEAFF.

V is TRBV2 and J is TRBJ2-1; 11 bases line up with TRBD2. Germline trimming cut 0 bases from V and 6 bases from J; bases unmatched to any gene: 10. The V gene's germline CDR1 is SNHLY and CDR2 FYNNEI. The CDR3 is 18 residues long. CDR3 sequence reads: CASSEALSGGAVRNEQFF. The CDR3 DNA reads TGTGCCAGCAGTGAAGCGCTTAGCGGGGGGGCCGTTCGCAATGAGCAGTTCTTC.

V usage is TRBV9 and J usage is TRBJ1-2, with 7 nucleotides matching TRBD1. Germline trimming cut 4 bases from V and 2 bases from J; bases unmatched to any gene: 8. CDR3 length: 15 amino acids. Germline V gene sequence: CDR1 SGDLS, CDR2 YYNGEE. The CDR3 is CASSPRTGANYGYTF. DNA for the CDR3: TGTGCCAGCAGCCCCAGGACAGGAGCCAACTATGGCTACACCTTC. Together with reference TRBV9 and TRBJ1-2, the CDR3 gives the full variable domain: DSGVTQTPKHLITATGQRVTLRCSPRSGDLSVYWYQQSLDQGLQFLIQYYNGEERAKGNILERFSAQQFPDLHSELNLSSLELGDSALYFCASSPRTGANYGYTFGSGTRLTVV.

J is TRBJ1-6 and V is TRBV25-1, with D tentatively TRBD1 (5 bases). The germline CDR1 and CDR2 sequences are MGHDK and SYGVNS. Trimming removed 4 bases at V and 14 bases at J, with 21 bases between. CDR3 length: 15 residues. The CDR3 sequence is CASSGLDRSQSALHF. In nucleotides, the CDR3 is TGTGCCAGCAGTGGCTTAGACAGATCACAATCGGCCCTCCACTTT.

The J gene is TRBJ2-1, the V gene TRBV6-5; D possibly matches TRBD1 or TRBD2 (6 bases each). The V and J ends lost 4 bases and 1 base respectively, with 14 bases between them. CDR3 length: 16 amino acids. Germline V gene sequence: CDR1 MNHEY, CDR2 SVGAGI. The CDR3 reads CASSSLLGGSYNEQFF. CDR3 sequence (DNA): TGTGCCAGCAGTTCCCTTCTAGGGGGGTCCTACAATGAGCAGTTCTTC.

In nucleotides, the CDR3 is TGTGCCAGCAGGCTGCCGGGGGGGCGGACTGAAGCTTTCTTT. Translation gives CASRLPGGRTEAFF. The genes are TRBV2 and TRBJ1-1; a weak D match, TRBD1 (6 bases). Per the germline V gene, CDR1 is SNHLY and CDR2 is FYNNEI. Between the trimmed V and J ends, which lost 6 bases and 5 bases, there was a span of 16 bases. The CDR3 sequence is 14 residues long.

The chain joins TRBV9 to TRBJ1-3; 9 positions agree with TRBD1. The CDR3 runs to 16 residues. The trim removed 3 bases at V and 2 bases at J, leaving 6 bases unmatched. Germline V CDR1 and CDR2: SGDLS, YYNGEE. The CDR3, as DNA: TGTGCCAGCAGCGGGACAGGGGTTAGGCCTGGAAACACCATATATTTT. Its protein is CASSGTGVRPGNTIYF.

This clone was found once. The chain joins TRBV10-3 to TRBJ1-2; D might be TRBD1 (5 bases). The CDR3 totals 16 residues. Deletions cut 1 base from V and 3 bases from J, with 15 bases between. The germline V gene encodes CDR1 ENHRY and CDR2 SYGVKD. The CDR3 sequence is CAISELGPGGDYGYTF. CDR3 DNA: TGTGCCATCAGTGAGTTAGGGCCTGGGGGTGACTATGGCTACACCTTC.

V is TRBV5-1 and J is TRBJ2-2, with TRBD1 matching 7 bases. The germline V gene has CDR1 SGHRS and CDR2 YFSETQ. Losses at the gene ends were 1 base for V and 4 bases for J; bases not matched to a gene: 19. CDR3 size: 20 residues. The CDR3 sequence is CASSLLGQTDPGLSTGELFF. CDR3 nucleotides: TGCGCCAGCAGCTTGTTGGGACAGACAGACCCGGGGTTGAGCACCGGGGAGCTGTTTTTT.

This clone was picked up one time. The gene calls are TRBV4-1 and TRBJ1-1; D possibly corresponds to TRBD1 (5 bases). The CDR3 spans 17 residues. V was shortened by 0 bases and J by 2 bases, with 16 bases between the two germline ends. Germline V gives CDR1 MGHRA, CDR2 YSYEKL. CDR3 coding DNA: TGCGCCAGCAGCCAAGAGCGAGCCCGGACAAAAAACACTGAAGCTTTCTTT. Protein: CASSQERARTKNTEAFF.

This clone was seen just once. V and J are TRBV6-1 and TRBJ2-3; D possibly corresponds to TRBD1 (5 bases). In germline, CDR1 is MNHNS, CDR2 SASEGT. The CDR3 covers 16 residues. Trimming removed 2 bases from V and 6 bases from J, with 18 bases in between. The CDR3 DNA reads as TGTGCCAGCAGTGAAAGAAGAACAGGATCAGGGGATACGCAGTATTTT. This gives the protein CASSERRTGSGDTQYF.

This chain connects TRBV10-3 to TRBJ2-3; D unresolved. V was cut by 5 bases and J by 0 bases, with 15 bases left in between. This CDR3 is 16 amino acids long. The germline CDR1 and CDR2 sequences are ENHRY and SYGVKD. Here the CDR3 reads CAISLLDGSSTDTQYF. CDR3 coding DNA: TGTGCCATCAGTCTACTGGACGGCTCTAGCACAGATACGCAGTATTTT.